Detailed here is one T cell receptor beta chain. The antigen is unknown. After roughly eleven days in culture, the CD4+ T cells were isolated. Each participant was given two doses of one vaccine (BNT162b2 or mRNA-1273). These data belong to a study of vaccination effects on CD4 cells after COVID-19. Repertoires were generated with immunoSEQ multiplex PCR, while TCRdb's copy carries only in-frame clones and drops some. The table shows approximately 29,000 clones, with around 74% occurring only once. This sample comprised CD4+ T cells from PBMCs cultured without peptide, obtained after COVID-19 vaccination. This receptor was identified in a human donor who received a COVID-19 vaccine.

This CDR3 is CASSWDRGRSGYTF. The CDR3 DNA follows: TGTGCCAGTAGTTGGGACAGGGGGCGTTCTGGCTACACCTTC. This rearrangement joins TRBV19 to TRBJ1-2; 12 nucleotides agree with TRBD1. Germline lookup yields CDR1 LNHDA and CDR2 SQIVND (reference sequence). V was pared by 5 bases and J by 7 bases, with 5 bases of the junction left unmatched. The CDR3 extends over 14 amino acids. The full variable domain, rest sourced from reference TRBV19 and TRBJ1-2, is DGGITQSPKYLFRKEGQNVTLSCEQNLNHDAMYWYRQDPGQGLRLIYYSQIVNDFQKGDIAEGYSVSREKKESFPLTVTSAQKNPTAFYLCASSWDRGRSGYTFGSGTRLTVV.